Following are 23 T cell receptor beta chains from one sample sequenced in a study of long-term antiretroviral therapy in people with HIV. The immunoSEQ assay was v3.0, run at survey level. Data came from immunoSEQ multiplex PCR; TCRdb stores just in-frame clones and leaves some out. Found here are tens of thousands of clones, 75% to 85% of them singletons; the top ten hold about 6%. The material sequenced was unsorted PBMCs, taken 3.4 years after starting antiretroviral therapy. Receptors were obtained from a man aged 25 to 45 with HIV.

The chain links TRBV6-6 to TRBJ2-7; 8 positions agree with TRBD1. Germline CDR1 is MNHNY and CDR2 is SVGAGI (reference sequence). There are 14 residues in the CDR3. The trim removed 7 bases at V and 2 bases at J, leaving 7 bases unmatched. This CDR3 is CASIGTGATYEQYF. CDR3 coding DNA: TGTGCCAGCATCGGGACAGGAGCCACCTACGAGCAGTACTTC.

This clone was recorded only once. The chain joins TRBV7-2 to TRBJ2-7; 9 bases match TRBD1. The CDR3 covers 15 residues. Germline loops: CDR1 SGHTA, CDR2 FQGNSA. The junction had 7 bases not matched to a gene; V was cut back by 3 bases and J by 4 bases. The CDR3 nucleotides read TGTGCCAGCAGCTTTAAACAGGGGGCCCCATACGAGCAGTACTTC. Protein: CASSFKQGAPYEQYF. Supplemented by reference TRBV7-2 and TRBJ2-7, the full variable domain reads GAGVSQSPSNKVTEKGKDVELRCDPISGHTALYWYRQSLGQGLEFLIYFQGNSAPDKSGLPSDRFSAERTGGSVSTLTIQRTQQEDSAVYLCASSFKQGAPYEQYFGPGTRLTVT.

The chain recombines TRBV11-2 with TRBJ2-7, with no clear D. V was clipped by 3 bases and J by 3 bases, with 12 bases between them. Per germline, CDR1 SGHAT and CDR2 FQNNGV. The CDR3 extends over 14 amino acids. The CDR3 is CASSFERKGYEQYF. The CDR3 DNA is TGTGCCAGCAGCTTCGAGAGAAAGGGCTACGAGCAGTACTTC. The full variable domain, in which reference TRBV11-2 and TRBJ2-7 provide the parts outside the CDR3, is EAGVAQSPRYKIIEKRQSVAFWCNPISGHATLYWYQQILGQGPKLLIQFQNNGVVDDSQLPKDRFSAERLKGVDSTLKIQPAKLEDSAVYLCASSFERKGYEQYFGPGTRLTVT.

This clone was seen only a few times. The V and J genes are TRBV27 and TRBJ1-2; D remains unclear. Germline V lookup: CDR1 MNHEY, CDR2 SMNVEV (reference sequence). Trimming took 5 bases from V and 2 from J, leaving 18 bases between them. The CDR3 has 16 residues. CDR3 in DNA: TGTGCCAGCAGTCCTTCTATCGGTCATAAGAACTATGGCTACACCTTC. It is translated as CASSPSIGHKNYGYTF.

The V call is TRBV5-6, the J call TRBJ1-2, with a tentative D call TRBD1 (6 bases). The V end lost 3 bases, the J end lost 4 bases, and 13 bases lay between the germline ends. Germline V gene sequence: CDR1 SGHDT, CDR2 YYEEEE. This CDR3 region has 14 residues. The DNA for the CDR3 is TGTGCCAGCAGCTCCGGGACAAGAGGCTATGGCTACACCTTC. Protein product: CASSSGTRGYGYTF. Complete variable domain (other parts from reference TRBV5-6 and TRBJ1-2): DAGVTQSPTHLIKTRGQQVTLRCSPKSGHDTVSWYQQALGQGPQFIFQYYEEEERQRGNFPDRFSGHQFPNYSSELNVNALLLGDSALYLCASSSGTRGYGYTFGSGTRLTVV.

The rearrangement links TRBV9 to TRBJ2-1; 8 nucleotides agree with TRBD1. The CDR3 totals 16 residues. Looked up from germline, CDR1 is SGDLS and CDR2 is YYNGEE. With V trimmed by 0 bases and J by 4 bases, 6 bases remained unmatched. The CDR3 loop is CASSVDTGQVYNEQFF. The CDR3 nucleotides read TGTGCCAGCAGCGTAGATACGGGACAGGTGTACAATGAGCAGTTCTTC.

The chain couples TRBV6-5 to TRBJ2-5; D is possibly TRBD1 or TRBD2 (6 bases each). V lost 5 bases and J lost 2, with 12 bases in between. Looked up from germline, CDR1 is MNHEY and CDR2 is SVGAGI. The length of the CDR3 is 14 residues. CDR3 coding DNA: TGTGCCAGCAGTCTCTGGAGGGGGCAAGAGACCCAGTACTTC. Protein product: CASSLWRGQETQYF.

This clone has only one observation. The rearrangement uses TRBV5-5 and TRBJ2-1, with 10 bases matching TRBD1. Germline V gives CDR1 SGHKS, CDR2 YYEKEE (reference sequence). V dropped 3 bases and J dropped 1; count of bases not matched to a gene: 1. This CDR3 spans 15 amino acids. The CDR3 DNA reads as TGTGCCAGCAGCTCGGGACAGGGGTCCTACAATGAGCAGTTCTTC. The encoded protein is CASSSGQGSYNEQFF.

DNA of the CDR3: TGTGCCAGCAGCTTCAGCAGTACCACAGATACGCAGTATTTT. Protein: CASSFSSTTDTQYF. V is TRBV5-5 and J is TRBJ2-3; unclear D gene. V lost 2 bases and J lost 2, with 9 bases in between. The CDR3 is made up of 14 amino acids. CDR1 is SGHKS, CDR2 YYEKEE, per germline (reference sequence).

The V call is TRBV7-8, the J call TRBJ2-3; the match to TRBD2 covers 10 bases. Germline CDR1 reads SGHVS; CDR2 reads FQNEAQ. The length of the CDR3 is 15 residues. The junction had 7 bases not matched to a gene; V was cut back by 5 bases and J by 5 bases. Here the CDR3 DNA reads TGTGCCAGCAGCCCCTCGGCTAGCGGGAGAGATACGCAGTATTTT. Protein product: CASSPSASGRDTQYF.

This chain joins TRBV12-5 and TRBJ2-1, with 7 nucleotides matching TRBD2. Germline lookup yields CDR1 LGHNT and CDR2 FRNRAP. The CDR3 totals 13 residues. J was trimmed by 8 bases and V by 2 bases; bases with no gene match: 3. CDR3 loop: CASGLRLADEQFF. CDR3 bases: TGTGCTAGTGGTTTGAGACTAGCTGATGAGCAGTTCTTC. The variable domain in full, with the rest retrieved from reference TRBV12-5 and TRBJ2-1, is DARVTQTPRHKVTEMGQEVTMRCQPILGHNTVFWYRQTMMQGLELLAYFRNRAPLDDSGMPKDRFSAEMPDATLATLKIQPSEPRDSAVYFCASGLRLADEQFFGPGTRLTVL.

This clone appeared once. As DNA, the CDR3 is TGTGCCAGCAGTAAACAGCGGACATCTGGAAACACCATATATTTT. Residues: CASSKQRTSGNTIYF. V and J are TRBV28 and TRBJ1-3, with D possibly matching TRBD1 (5 bases). Germline lookup yields CDR1 MDHEN and CDR2 SYDVKM. The CDR3 spans 15 residues. Trimming took 5 bases from V and 1 from J, leaving 12 bases between them.

This clone was seen a few times. The J gene is TRBJ2-7, the V gene TRBV4-1; D not certain. The germline CDR1 and CDR2 sequences are MGHRA and YSYEKL. This CDR3 has 15 residues. The V and J ends lost 0 bases and 3 bases respectively, with 12 bases between them. CDR3 sequence: CASSQDRTSRYEQYF. The CDR3 DNA reads as TGCGCCAGCAGCCAAGATCGAACTTCCCGCTACGAGCAGTACTTC.

This chain connects TRBV2 to TRBJ1-1, with 7 bases matching TRBD1. V lost 5 bases, J lost 1 base, and 7 bases stayed unmatched. The CDR3 loop spans 15 amino acids. The V gene's germline CDR1 is SNHLY and CDR2 FYNNEI. CDR3 protein: CASSLLRGANTEAFF. The DNA for the CDR3 is TGTGCCAGCAGTCTTCTCAGGGGGGCGAACACTGAAGCTTTCTTT. Complete variable domain (other parts from reference TRBV2 and TRBJ1-1): EPEVTQTPSHQVTQMGQEVILRCVPISNHLYFYWYRQILGQKVEFLVSFYNNEISEKSEIFDDQFSVERPDGSNFTLKIRSTKLEDSAMYFCASSLLRGANTEAFFGQGTRLTVV.

The chain is built from TRBV27 and TRBJ2-1; the D call may be TRBD1 or TRBD2 (5 bases each). V was cut by 0 bases and J by 6 bases, with 9 bases left in between. The CDR3 has 14 residues. The germline V gene encodes CDR1 MNHEY and CDR2 SMNVEV (reference sequence). CDR3 sequence reads: CASSLSLGGNEQFF. The CDR3 nucleotides are TGTGCCAGCAGTTTATCGCTTGGGGGCAATGAGCAGTTCTTC.

The chain has TRBV7-2 and TRBJ2-7, with 12 bases lining up with TRBD2. The V and J ends lost 4 bases and 4 bases, in that order; junction bases with no gene match: 11. Germline V gene sequence: CDR1 SGHTA, CDR2 FQGNSA. The length of the CDR3 is 17 residues. The CDR3, as DNA: TGTGCCAGCAGCTCACCTTGGACTAGCGGGACTGGTTACGAGCAGTACTTC. It is translated as CASSSPWTSGTGYEQYF.

Regarding this clone: At one boundary the junction diverges from the germline segment, which might be a read error. This sequence joins TRBV7-9 and TRBJ2-5; 11 positions agree with TRBD2. CDR1 SEHNR and CDR2 FQNEAQ come from the germline V gene (reference sequence). CDR3 length equals 14 residues. The CDR3 here is CASSLAGGVETQYF. DNA for the CDR3: TGTGCCAGCAGCCTAGCGGGAGGTGTTGAGACCCAGTACTTC.

This clone was recorded only once. The gene calls are TRBV11-2 and TRBJ2-7; 7 bases are shared with TRBD1. Germline CDR1 reads SGHAT; CDR2 reads FQNNGV. The trim removed 7 bases at V and 1 base at J, leaving 7 bases unmatched. The CDR3 loop spans 14 amino acids. The CDR3 here is CASTNPGQSYEQYF. The DNA for the CDR3 is TGTGCCAGCACCAATCCGGGACAGTCCTACGAGCAGTACTTC.

This clone was picked up one time. This chain connects TRBV27 to TRBJ2-5; D is possibly TRBD2 (5 bases). Germline values: CDR1 MNHEY, CDR2 SMNVEV (reference sequence). The CDR3 contains 13 residues. The V and J ends lost 2 bases and 5 bases respectively, with 9 bases between them. CDR3 region: CASSLGGSETQYF. The CDR3 nucleotides read TGTGCCAGCAGTTTAGGAGGCTCGGAGACCCAGTACTTC.

This chain joins TRBV5-4 and TRBJ2-7; weak D call: TRBD1 (5 bases). The CDR3 loop spans 14 amino acids. Between the trimmed V and J ends, which lost 0 bases and 2 bases, there was a span of 9 bases. Germline CDR1 SGHNT, CDR2 YYREEE (reference sequence). The CDR3 spells CASSLVGQPYEQYF. CDR3 DNA: TGTGCCAGCAGCTTGGTGGGGCAGCCCTACGAGCAGTACTTC.

This rearrangement joins TRBV6-1 to TRBJ1-5; D is undetermined. The CDR3 loop spans 14 amino acids. CDR1 is MNHNS and CDR2 is SASEGT in the germline V gene. The V and J ends lost 1 base and 1 base respectively, with 5 bases between them. CDR3 in amino acids: CASSEGLSNQPQHF. DNA for the CDR3: TGTGCCAGCAGTGAAGGTCTCAGCAATCAGCCCCAGCATTTT.

This chain links TRBV30 with TRBJ2-1; TRBD2 agrees at 7 bases. The CDR3 has 13 amino acids. V gave up 2 bases and J gave up 9 bases; unmatched junction bases: 7. Germline CDR1 GTSNPN, CDR2 SVGIG (reference sequence). CDR3 protein: CAWSSAGPVEQFF. For the CDR3, the DNA is TGTGCCTGGAGTTCAGCGGGGCCCGTTGAGCAGTTCTTC.

This chain joins TRBV15 and TRBJ2-2; TRBD2 matches 9 bases. The CDR3 totals 18 residues. The germline gives CDR1 LNHNV, CDR2 YYDKDF (reference sequence). The trim removed 5 bases at V and 3 bases at J, leaving 13 bases unmatched. Here the CDR3 reads CATSPHWGAGGYTGELFF. Here the CDR3 DNA reads TGTGCCACCAGCCCTCACTGGGGGGCGGGAGGGTACACCGGGGAGCTGTTTTTT.